This T cell receptor beta chain was identified during a study of blood T cell repertoires in COVID-19. Study at large: Whether acute or convalescent, the COVID-19 samples came from the United States, Italy and Spain. T cells, B-cell-depleted T cells, or PBMCs supplied cDNA or gDNA.

Original methodology: Amplifying reference gene primers gave estimates of nucleated cell counts. TCRdb keeps only in-frame clones here, not all; method: immunoSEQ multiplex PCR. V and J calls and clone size are given by that table; D and trimming were obtained from the DNA. The table includes under 95,000 clones, around 79% detected once. V was pared by 1 base and J by 4 bases, with 1 base of the junction left unmatched. The CDR3 consists of 14 residues. Germline V lookup: CDR1 MGHRA, CDR2 YSYEKL. The source of this sequence is a man aged 45-65 years with acute or convalescent COVID-19. The sample consisted of peripheral blood. The chain is built from TRBV4-1 and TRBJ2-5; 9 nucleotides align to TRBD1. CDR3 DNA: TGCGCCAGCAGCCAAGTGACAGGGGGAGAGACCCAGTACTTC. Its protein product is CASSQVTGGETQYF.